Below are 18 T cell receptor beta chains sequenced from a single sample in a study of response to subunit inactivated influenza vaccine. Each CDR3 protein gets one entry after TCRdb re-called the RT-PCR reads with MiXCR. The table records more than 450,000 distinct CDR3 sequences, 12% of them present only once. The sample here was PBMCs from blood, taken on the day of vaccination. These receptors came from a man aged 50-59 years who received an inactivated influenza vaccine.

The V gene is TRBV28, the J gene TRBJ2-1, with no clear D. Germline values: CDR1 MDHEN, CDR2 SYDVKM. V was trimmed by 0 bases and J by 10 bases, leaving 10 bases between them. CDR3 length equals 13 residues. Here the CDR3 DNA reads TGTGCCAGCAGTTTATGGCCGGTTGGGGAGCAGTTCTTC. As protein: CASSLWPVGEQFF.

This clonotype was counted many times. V usage is TRBV7-9 and J usage is TRBJ2-1, with 13 bases aligning to TRBD2. V lost 3 bases, J lost 4 bases, and 6 bases stayed unmatched. The V gene's germline CDR1 is SEHNR and CDR2 FQNEAQ (reference sequence). The CDR3 runs 17 residues. This CDR3 is CASSFGLAGVSYNEQFF. In DNA form, the CDR3 reads TGTGCCAGCAGCTTCGGACTAGCGGGAGTTTCTTACAATGAGCAGTTCTTC.

This clonotype was recorded a few times. The J gene is TRBJ2-2, the V gene TRBV5-8, with TRBD1 as a possible D gene (5 bases). The CDR3 runs to 13 residues. The V and J ends lost 1 base and 6 bases respectively, with 7 bases between them. The V gene's germline CDR1 is SGHTS and CDR2 YDEGEE. CDR3 bases: TGTGCCAGCAGCTTGTCCAGGGCCGGGGAGCTGTTTTTT. Protein product: CASSLSRAGELFF.

The rearrangement joins TRBV6-5 to TRBJ2-5; unclear D gene. The CDR3 spans 13 residues. From germline, CDR1 is MNHEY and CDR2 SVGAGI. V was trimmed by 2 bases and J by 5 bases, leaving 9 bases between them. The DNA of the CDR3 is TGTGCCAGCAGTTACACAAGGTCTGAGACCCAGTACTTC. Translating gives CASSYTRSETQYF.

As regards this clonotype: The junction and the germline gene differ at one end; a read error may be behind it. The rearrangement uses TRBV7-7 and TRBJ2-7; 11 bases agree with TRBD2. The CDR3 has 18 amino acids. The germline V gene has CDR1 SSHAT and CDR2 FNYEAQ (reference sequence). The CDR3 protein is CASSLVGLAGLCFYEQYF. For the CDR3, the DNA is TGTGCTAGCAGCTTAGTCGGACTAGCGGGCCTATGTTTTTACGAGCAGTACTTC. Complete variable domain (other parts from reference TRBV7-7 and TRBJ2-7): GAGVSQSPRYKVTKRGQDVTLRCDPISSHATLYWYQQALGQGPEFLTYFNYEAQPDKSGLPSDRFSAERPEGSISTLTIQRTEQRDSAMYRCASSLVGLAGLCFYEQYFGPGTRLTVT.

The rearrangement links TRBV7-9 to TRBJ2-1, with 7 bases fitting TRBD2. This CDR3 contains 16 residues. Trimming cost V 1 base and J 5 bases; bases outside gene matches: 8. Germline CDR1 SEHNR, CDR2 FQNEAQ (reference sequence). For the CDR3, the DNA is TGTGCCAGCAGCTTAGGCGGGAGAGGGACGAACAATGAGCAGTTCTTC. Translation: CASSLGGRGTNNEQFF.

This rearrangement joins TRBV2 to TRBJ1-3, with D perhaps TRBD1 (5 bases). Per the germline V gene, CDR1 is SNHLY and CDR2 is FYNNEI. V dropped 4 bases and J dropped 0 bases, with 13 bases sitting between them. This CDR3 has 16 amino acids. CDR3 nucleotide sequence: TGTGCCAGCAGTGCAGACAGACTCACCTCTGGAAACACCATATATTTT. Residues: CASSADRLTSGNTIYF.

This clonotype has just a few counts. In DNA form, the CDR3 reads TGTGCCATCAGGCGGACAGGGGCCTACGAGCAGTACTTC. Its translation: CAIRRTGAYEQYF. The gene calls are TRBV10-3 and TRBJ2-7, with TRBD1 identical over 9 bases. This CDR3 is 13 amino acids long. Germline V lookup: CDR1 ENHRY, CDR2 SYGVKD. V was pared by 6 bases and J by 2 bases, with 2 bases of the junction left unmatched.

This clonotype was detected only a few times. The chain is built from TRBV3-1 and TRBJ2-1; D unresolved. Germline CDR1 LGHDT, CDR2 YNNKEL (reference sequence). The CDR3 totals 18 residues. The V and J ends lost 0 bases and 3 bases respectively, with 18 bases between them. CDR3 DNA sequence: TGTGCCAGCAGCCAAGATTGGCGTGGAAGGCGGATCTACAATGAGCAGTTCTTC. Translated: CASSQDWRGRRIYNEQFF.

This clonotype has only a few counts. V is TRBV15 and J is TRBJ2-5; D call uncertain. This CDR3 is 16 amino acids long. V was clipped by 0 bases and J by 3 bases, with 14 bases between them. The germline CDR1 and CDR2 sequences are LNHNV and YYDKDF (reference sequence). CDR3 in DNA: TGTGCCACCAGCAGAGACCCCGTAGGTTCGAAAGAGACCCAGTACTTC. The encoded protein is CATSRDPVGSKETQYF.

This clonotype appeared a few times. The chain combines TRBV6-2 or TRBV6-3 with TRBJ2-7; D call uncertain. Per the germline V gene, CDR1 is MNHEY and CDR2 is SVGEGT. This CDR3 has 12 residues. Trimming removed 6 bases at V and 7 bases at J, with 13 bases between. The CDR3: CASRDWPSEQYF. CDR3 nucleotide sequence: TGTGCCAGCAGAGACTGGCCCTCGGAGCAGTACTTC.

This chain joins TRBV18 and TRBJ2-1, with 12 bases lining up with TRBD2. Per the germline V gene, CDR1 is KGHSH and CDR2 is LQKENI. V dropped 8 bases and J dropped 4; count of bases not matched to a gene: 3. This CDR3 contains 14 residues. CDR3 DNA sequence: TGTGCCAGCACTAGCGGGGGGATTTACAATGAGCAGTTCTTC. Residues: CASTSGGIYNEQFF.

This clonotype was found a few times. The chain couples TRBV6-6 to TRBJ2-7; possibly TRBD1 for D (6 bases). This CDR3 spans 13 amino acids. V lost 5 bases and J lost 4, with 12 bases in between. Germline V gene data show CDR1 as MNHNY and CDR2 as SVGAGI (reference sequence). CDR3 in DNA: TGTGCCAGCAGTAGACAGGTTTCGTACGAGCAGTACTTC. This translates into CASSRQVSYEQYF.

The gene calls are TRBV20-1 and TRBJ1-5; weak D call: TRBD1 (5 bases). Trimming removed 6 bases from V and 5 bases from J, with 14 bases in between. From germline, CDR1 is DFQATT and CDR2 SNEGSKA (reference sequence). CDR3 length: 13 amino acids. The CDR3 bases are TGCAGTGCCACGGGACTTGGGGATCAGCCCCAGCATTTT. Its translation is CSATGLGDQPQHF.

The table lists this clonotype with many counts. V and J are TRBV4-3 and TRBJ1-3, with TRBD1 matching over 9 bases. Trimming took 0 bases from V and 2 from J; bases not matched to a gene: 2. The CDR3 covers 16 residues. From germline, CDR1 is LGHNA and CDR2 YSLEER. The DNA of the CDR3 is TGCGCCAGCAGCCAAGACAGACAGGGGGCTGGAAACACCATATATTTT. This translates into CASSQDRQGAGNTIYF.

V is TRBV6-5 and J is TRBJ1-2; TRBD1 matches at 7 bases. CDR1 and CDR2 (germline): MNHEY, SVGAGI. The CDR3 is 15 residues long. J lost 0 bases, V lost 4 bases, and 5 bases had no gene match. In DNA form, the CDR3 reads TGTGCCAGCAGTTGGGGGACAGACCCTAACTATGGCTACACCTTC. This encodes CASSWGTDPNYGYTF.

This clonotype was picked up many times. The chain employs TRBV6-1 and TRBJ2-1; 7 bases are a match to TRBD2. CDR3 size: 15 residues. The V segment lost 6 bases and the J segment 2 bases; nucleotides outside the gene matches: 7. Germline V gene lookup returns CDR1 MNHNS and CDR2 SASEGT. CDR3 protein: CASRSRTRTYNEQFF. CDR3 nucleotides: TGTGCCAGCAGGAGCCGGACTAGGACCTACAATGAGCAGTTCTTC.

This clonotype appeared many times. V is TRBV18 and J is TRBJ2-7; 10 positions match TRBD1. The germline CDR1 and CDR2 sequences are KGHSH and LQKENI. Trimming cost V 0 bases and J 3 bases; bases outside gene matches: 5. The CDR3 covers 16 residues. The CDR3 DNA follows: TGTGCCAGCTCACCACCCGGGACAGGGGTTCTCTACGAGCAGTACTTC. It translates to CASSPPGTGVLYEQYF.